This T cell receptor (beta chain) came from a study of T-cell reconstitution after alpha-beta-depleted transplantation in children. This clonotype showed up just a few times. Unique molecular identifiers were used to barcode this TCRbeta library. TCRdb ran MiXCR on the PCR reads and lists one entry per CDR3 protein. The data hold a few hundred thousand distinct CDR3 sequences, with roughly 20% observed a single time. Germline CDR1 is DFQATT and CDR2 is SNEGSKA (reference sequence). Trimming took 3 bases from V and 2 from J, leaving 10 bases between them. There are 13 residues in the CDR3. Source: PBMCs from the stem cell graft donor, taken from the stem cell graft. This clonotype was obtained from a human donor who donated a stem cell graft to a child with acute myeloid leukemia. The chain uses TRBV20-1 and TRBJ2-5; TRBD1 might be the D (7 bases). The CDR3 loop is CSARAGGQETQYF. DNA for the CDR3: TGCAGTGCTAGGGCAGGGGGGCAAGAGACCCAGTACTTC.